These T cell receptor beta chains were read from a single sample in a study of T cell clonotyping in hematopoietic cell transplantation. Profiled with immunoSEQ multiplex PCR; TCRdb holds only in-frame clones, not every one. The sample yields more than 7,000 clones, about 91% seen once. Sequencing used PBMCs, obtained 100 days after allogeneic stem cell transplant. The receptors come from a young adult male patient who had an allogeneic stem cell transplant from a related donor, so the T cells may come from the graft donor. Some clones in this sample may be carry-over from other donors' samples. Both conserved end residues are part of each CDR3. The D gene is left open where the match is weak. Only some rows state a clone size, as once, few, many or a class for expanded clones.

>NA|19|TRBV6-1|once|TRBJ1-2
TGTGCCAGCAGTGAAGGGGTCGGTTATGTAGGGGCACCCCCCTATGGCTACACCTTC
CASSEGVGYVGAPPYGYTF
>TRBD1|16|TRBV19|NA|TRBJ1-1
TGTGCCAGTAGTTCCCGGACAGGTGGGCGGAACACTGAAGCTTTCTTT
CASSSRTGGRNTEAFF
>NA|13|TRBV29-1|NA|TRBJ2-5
TGCAGCGTTGAAGATCGCCTGGGGTTGGCCCAGTACTTC
CSVEDRLGLAQYF
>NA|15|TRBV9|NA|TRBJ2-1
TGTGCCAGCAGCGTATGGGGGTCGGGTCAGAATGAGCAGTTCTTC
CASSVWGSGQNEQFF
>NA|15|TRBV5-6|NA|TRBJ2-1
TGTGCCAGCAGCTTGGGAACCCTCTCCTACAATGAGCAGTTCTTC
CASSLGTLSYNEQFF
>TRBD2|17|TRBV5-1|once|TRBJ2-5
TGCGCCAGCAGCTCTCAAGCGGGAGGGCGGCCCCAAGAGACCCAGTACTTC
CASSSQAGGRPQETQYF
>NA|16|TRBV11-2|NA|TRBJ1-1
TGTGCCAGCAGCTTGAAATTCGGGACGGTGAACACTGAAGCTTTCTTT
CASSLKFGTVNTEAFF
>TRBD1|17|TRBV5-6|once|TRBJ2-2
TGTGCCAGCAGCTTCGGGGACAGGAAACCCGTGACCGGGGAGCTGTTTTTT
CASSFGDRKPVTGELFF
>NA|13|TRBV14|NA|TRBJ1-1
TGTGCCAGCAGCCGTAAAATCCAGGGAGAAGCTTTCTTT
CASSRKIQGEAFF
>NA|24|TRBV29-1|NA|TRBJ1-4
TGCAGCGTTGAGAGCGAAACAGGGAGGTTTCGGGAATTAAAAGAGCAAAGACCAAATGAAAAACTGTTTTTT
CSVESETGRFRELKEQRPNEKLFF
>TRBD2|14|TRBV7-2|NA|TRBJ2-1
TGTGCCAGCAGTACGGGGGCGGGAGGGGATGAGCAGTTCTTC
CASSTGAGGDEQFF
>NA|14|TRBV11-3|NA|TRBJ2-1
TGTGCCAGCAGCTTAGATCTGGCTAGCGATGAGCAGTTCTTC
CASSLDLASDEQFF
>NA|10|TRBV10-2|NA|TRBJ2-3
TGCGCCAGCAGTGAAGATACGCAGTATTTT
CASSEDTQYF
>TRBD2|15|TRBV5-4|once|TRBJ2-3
TGTGCCAGCAGCTTAGGTCTAGCGGGCACAGATACGCAGTATTTT
CASSLGLAGTDTQYF
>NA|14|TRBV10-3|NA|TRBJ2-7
TGTGCCATCAGTGAGGGACAACTAATTTACGAGCAGTACTTC
CAISEGQLIYEQYF
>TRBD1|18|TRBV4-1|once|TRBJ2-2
TGCGCCAGCAGCCAGATACAGGGGCCCAGCGACGGCACCGGGGAGCTGTTTTTT
CASSQIQGPSDGTGELFF
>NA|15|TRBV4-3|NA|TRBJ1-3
TGCGCCAGCAGCCAAGATAGAGGTCTCGGAAACACCATATATTTT
CASSQDRGLGNTIYF
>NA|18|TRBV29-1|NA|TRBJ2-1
TGCAGCGTTGAAGAGAGGGGTACGGATGGGATAATGGGGGATGAGCAGTTCTTC
CSVEERGTDGIMGDEQFF
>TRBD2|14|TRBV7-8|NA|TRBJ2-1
TGTGCCAGCAGCGGCGGACTAGCGGGACCCGAGCAGTTCTTC
CASSGGLAGPEQFF
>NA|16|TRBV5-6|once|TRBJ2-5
TGTGCCAGCAGCCCAATTAGGGACACCTACCAAGAGACCCAGTACTTC
CASSPIRDTYQETQYF
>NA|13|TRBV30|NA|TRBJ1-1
TGTGCCTGGAGTGGGGGGGGGAACAGTGAAGCTTTCTTT
CAWSGGGNSEAFF
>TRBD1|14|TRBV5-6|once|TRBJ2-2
TGTGCCAGCAGCGGGACAGTGAACACCGGGGAGCTGTTTTTT
CASSGTVNTGELFF
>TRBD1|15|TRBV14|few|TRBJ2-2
TGTGCCAGCAGCCGAAGAATCCAGGGGGCAGGGGAGCTGTTTTTT
CASSRRIQGAGELFF
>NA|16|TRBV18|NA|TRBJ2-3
TGTGCCAGCTCACCACGTGGACCTCTGAACACAGATACGCAGTATTTT
CASSPRGPLNTDTQYF
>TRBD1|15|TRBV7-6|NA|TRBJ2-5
TGTGCCAGCAGCTCTCCAACAGGGGCACAAGAGACCCAGTACTTC
CASSSPTGAQETQYF
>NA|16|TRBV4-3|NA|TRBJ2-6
TGCGCCAGCAGCCAAGAAATGGGGTCCGGGGCCAACGTCCTGACTTTC
CASSQEMGSGANVLTF